Reported below is one TCR beta chain. This sample was included in a study of blood T cell repertoires in COVID-19. Study overall: Collection of acute and convalescent COVID-19 samples took place in the United States, Italy and Spain. T cells, B-cell-depleted T cells, or PBMCs supplied cDNA or gDNA.

Source study methods: From reference gene primer amplification, estimates of nucleated cell counts were derived. Sequencing used immunoSEQ multiplex PCR; TCRdb keeps in-frame clones, though not all of them. From that table come the V and J calls and clone size; the DNA was used to work out D and trimming. The data contain about 200,000 clones, 70% to 85% of them singletons. V was pared by 4 bases and J by 2 bases, with 14 bases between. Germline CDR1 reads SGHRS; CDR2 reads YFSETQ. The CDR3 has 15 residues. The sequence came from a human donor in a cohort sampled during active COVID-19. The chain combines TRBV5-1 with TRBJ2-3; D is undetermined. Sequenced: peripheral blood. The CDR3 region has the DNA TGCGCCAGCAGCCCTCGATTACTTCCCACAGATACGCAGTATTTT. This sequence encodes CASSPRLLPTDTQYF.